These 25 T cell receptor beta chains were all obtained from the same sample, sequenced in a study of T cells after posttransplantation cyclophosphamide. The naive gate required viable CD3+CD4+ or CD3+CD8+ cells with CCR7+CD45RA+CD45RO-CD95-CD27+CD28+ phenotype. The assay was immunoSEQ multiplex PCR, and TCRdb's table has in-frame clones only and misses some. The sample holds roughly 20,000 clones; less than 99% are singletons and the top ten take roughly 0.15%. The sample was naive CD4+ T cells sorted from PBMCs. Source of these receptors: a man in his forties in good health, CMV-negative, and a related stem cell transplant donor.

The V and J genes are TRBV5-6 and TRBJ1-2, with D uncertain. This CDR3 has 12 residues. Germline V gene lookup returns CDR1 SGHDT and CDR2 YYEEEE. The germline V and J ends were trimmed by 0 bases and 7 bases, with 7 bases remaining between them. The CDR3 nucleotides are TGTGCCAGCAGCTTGGTGGCGGGTGGCTACACCTTC. Protein: CASSLVAGGYTF.

This chain joins TRBV11-2 and TRBJ2-2; D is possibly TRBD2 (6 bases). Trimming removed 5 bases from V and 1 base from J, with 11 bases in between. The germline CDR1 and CDR2 sequences are SGHAT and FQNNGV. The CDR3 is 15 residues long. CDR3 amino acids: CASSLSGRNTGELFF. CDR3 coding DNA: TGTGCCAGCAGCCTTAGCGGCCGGAACACCGGGGAGCTGTTTTTT.

The V gene is TRBV5-1, the J gene TRBJ2-1, with D possibly matching TRBD2 (5 bases). Looked up from germline, CDR1 is SGHRS and CDR2 is YFSETQ. The V and J ends lost 4 bases and 2 bases respectively, with 10 bases between them. The CDR3 contains 14 residues. For the CDR3, the DNA is TGCGCCAGCAGCGACGCGCGGGCCTACAATGAGCAGTTCTTC. Encoded protein: CASSDARAYNEQFF.

V is TRBV19 and J is TRBJ1-2; 7 bases match TRBD1. Germline values: CDR1 LNHDA, CDR2 SQIVND (reference sequence). The junction had 0 bases not matched to a gene; V was cut back by 3 bases and J by 2 bases. CDR3 length: 13 amino acids. The CDR3 spells CASSIRGNYGYTF. In DNA form, the CDR3 reads TGTGCCAGTAGTATCAGGGGGAACTATGGCTACACCTTC.

This clone was picked up a small number of times. The chain links TRBV5-4 to TRBJ1-1; D is uncertain. V dropped 0 bases and J dropped 6 bases, with 6 bases sitting between them. Germline CDR1 reads SGHNT; CDR2 reads YYREEE (reference sequence). This CDR3 spans 12 amino acids. CDR3 DNA: TGTGCCAGCAGCTTGGTGCAGGCTGAAGCTTTCTTT. Translated: CASSLVQAEAFF.

The gene calls are TRBV7-2 and TRBJ2-7; 7 bases map to TRBD2. Per germline, CDR1 SGHTA and CDR2 FQGNSA. After removal of 2 bases from V and 5 bases from J, the junction contained 15 bases not matched to a gene. CDR3 size: 17 residues. The CDR3 loop is CASSLLFPRDGGNEQYF. CDR3 sequence (DNA): TGTGCCAGCAGCTTACTATTCCCACGGGACGGGGGGAACGAGCAGTACTTC.

This clone has just one count. J is TRBJ2-1 and V is TRBV27, with a possible D match to TRBD1 (6 bases). Trimming took off 7 bases at V and 5 bases at J, with 21 bases between the two ends. Germline values: CDR1 MNHEY, CDR2 SMNVEV (reference sequence). This CDR3 has 16 residues. The CDR3 DNA reads TGTGCCAGCACGGTAAGGGGGAACAGGATAGACAATGAGCAGTTCTTC. Translating gives CASTVRGNRIDNEQFF.

The V call is TRBV5-1, the J call TRBJ2-7; 10 nucleotides match TRBD1. V dropped 6 bases and J dropped 4; count of bases not matched to a gene: 4. This CDR3 region has 13 residues. Germline CDR1 is SGHRS and CDR2 is YFSETQ. The CDR3, as DNA: TGCGCCAGCACCACGGGACAGGGGTACGAGCAGTACTTC. Translation gives CASTTGQGYEQYF.

J is TRBJ1-1 and V is TRBV21-1. TRBV21-1 is marked as a pseudogene. There are 14 residues in the CDR3. In DNA, the CDR3 is TGTGCCAGCAGCAAAAAAGAGGGCTCCACTGAAGCTTTCTTT. Protein sequence: CASSKKEGSTEAFF.

The V and J genes are TRBV20-1 and TRBJ2-3; D ambiguous. The CDR3 has 10 amino acids. Trimming took off 7 bases at V and 5 bases at J, with 7 bases between the two ends. The germline V gene has CDR1 DFQATT and CDR2 SNEGSKA (reference sequence). In DNA, the CDR3 is TGCAGTGGGAGTGGAGATACGCAGTATTTT. This translates into CSGSGDTQYF.

The chain has TRBV6-1 and TRBJ1-2, with TRBD1 identical over 11 bases. Germline lookup yields CDR1 MNHNS and CDR2 SASEGT. The CDR3 is 12 residues long. Unmatched junction bases numbered 3, after V lost 10 bases and J lost 5 bases. DNA of the CDR3: TGTGCCACCGGACAGGGGGCTTATGGCTACACCTTC. Protein product: CATGQGAYGYTF.

The CDR3 DNA follows: TGTGCCAGCAGCTTGGGACTAGCCGGGGAGCAGTACTTC. As protein: CASSLGLAGEQYF. The rearrangement joins TRBV11-1 to TRBJ2-7, with 9 bases that match TRBD2. The V segment lost 3 bases and the J segment 7 bases; nucleotides outside the gene matches: 4. This CDR3 has 13 amino acids. Germline V gene lookup returns CDR1 SGHAT and CDR2 FQDESV (reference sequence). The full variable domain, with the rest looked up from reference TRBV11-1 and TRBJ2-7, is EAEVAQSPRYKITEKSQAVAFWCDPISGHATLYWYRQILGQGPELLVQFQDESVVDDSQLPKDRFSAERLKGVDSTLKIQPAELGDSAMYLCASSLGLAGEQYFGPGTRLTVT.

J is TRBJ2-7 and V is TRBV30, with 7 bases aligning to TRBD1. The CDR3 is made up of 13 amino acids. Trimming cost V 5 bases and J 4 bases; bases outside gene matches: 8. Germline V gene sequence: CDR1 GTSNPN, CDR2 SVGIG (reference sequence). CDR3 sequence (DNA): TGTGCCTGGGAGAACAGGGGTTTGTACGAGCAGTACTTC. It specifies CAWENRGLYEQYF.

V is TRBV7-9 and J is TRBJ2-1; possibly TRBD1 for D (5 bases). This CDR3 region has 12 residues. Germline values: CDR1 SEHNR, CDR2 FQNEAQ (reference sequence). The V end lost 0 bases, the J end lost 10 bases, and 7 bases lay between the germline ends. CDR3 DNA sequence: TGTGCCAGCAGCTTAGCAACAGGCGAGCAGTTCTTC. It encodes CASSLATGEQFF.

The chain employs TRBV18 and TRBJ1-1; D not resolved. From germline, CDR1 is KGHSH and CDR2 LQKENI. The CDR3 runs 11 residues. V lost 3 bases and J 7 bases, leaving 6 bases between the germline ends. The CDR3 sequence: CASSPEVEAFF. DNA for the CDR3: TGTGCCAGCTCACCCGAGGTTGAAGCTTTCTTT. The full variable domain, with the rest looked up from reference TRBV18 and TRBJ1-1, is NAGVMQNPRHLVRRRGQEARLRCSPMKGHSHVYWYRQLPEEGLKFMVYLQKENIIDESGMPKERFSAEFPKEGPSILRIQQVVRGDSAAYFCASSPEVEAFFGQGTRLTVV.

The V call is TRBV2, the J call TRBJ2-2; a weak D match, TRBD1 (6 bases). V shed 4 bases and J shed 4 bases, with 25 bases lying between them. The CDR3 is 19 residues long. Per the germline V gene, CDR1 is SNHLY and CDR2 is FYNNEI. CDR3 nucleotide sequence: TGTGCCAGCAGTGGGGACAAACGTTATAGAGGTCCAAGCACCGGGGAGCTGTTTTTT. Translating it yields CASSGDKRYRGPSTGELFF. The variable domain in full, completed from reference TRBV2 and TRBJ2-2, reads EPEVTQTPSHQVTQMGQEVILRCVPISNHLYFYWYRQILGQKVEFLVSFYNNEISEKSEIFDDQFSVERPDGSNFTLKIRSTKLEDSAMYFCASSGDKRYRGPSTGELFFGEGSRLTVL.

The sample holds one count of this clone. The CDR3 sequence: CASSSVDWATNEKLFF. The CDR3 nucleotides are TGTGCCAGCAGCTCCGTGGACTGGGCAACTAATGAAAAACTGTTTTTT. The J gene is TRBJ1-4, the V gene TRBV11-2; D gene unclear. The CDR3 extends over 16 amino acids. The V end was cut by 4 bases, the J end by 0 bases, with 12 bases between. Per germline, CDR1 SGHAT and CDR2 FQNNGV.

This sequence joins TRBV11-3 and TRBJ1-1; 7 nucleotides agree with TRBD1. The CDR3 consists of 14 residues. Germline V gene sequence: CDR1 SGHNT, CDR2 YENEEA. V lost 2 bases and J lost 1; bases outside the gene matches: 1. In DNA, the CDR3 is TGTGCCAGCAGCTTAAACAGGGGGAACACTGAAGCTTTCTTT. It codes for CASSLNRGNTEAFF. Complete variable domain (other parts from reference TRBV11-3 and TRBJ1-1): EAGVVQSPRYKIIEKKQPVAFWCNPISGHNTLYWYLQNLGQGPELLIRYENEEAVDDSQLPKDRFSAERLKGVDSTLKIQPAELGDSAVYLCASSLNRGNTEAFFGQGTRLTVV.

The V call is TRBV7-2, the J call TRBJ1-4, with 8 bases aligning to TRBD1. This CDR3 is 15 amino acids long. Germline CDR1 SGHTA, CDR2 FQGNSA. Germline trimming cut 2 bases from V and 6 bases from J; bases unmatched to any gene: 5. The CDR3 nucleotides read TGTGCCAGCAGCTTAAGCGGCAGGGGGCATGAAAAACTGTTTTTT. The encoded protein is CASSLSGRGHEKLFF.

The chain couples TRBV6-6 to TRBJ2-7; D is possibly TRBD1 (6 bases). Per germline, CDR1 MNHNY and CDR2 SVGAGI (reference sequence). The CDR3 sequence is 14 residues long. V was clipped by 5 bases and J by 4 bases, with 15 bases between them. CDR3 amino acids: CASSPRQVGYEQYF. CDR3 DNA sequence: TGTGCCAGCAGTCCCAGACAGGTTGGATACGAGCAGTACTTC.

This sequence joins TRBV11-3 and TRBJ2-3; 9 positions agree with TRBD2. The CDR3 consists of 15 residues. V shed 8 bases, J shed 7 bases, and the junction held 13 bases outside the gene matches. Germline V CDR1 and CDR2: SGHNT, YENEEA. The CDR3 sequence: CASSRGGRASNTQYF. DNA of the CDR3: TGTGCCAGCTCTAGGGGCGGGAGGGCTAGCAATACGCAGTATTTT.

This chain links TRBV19 with TRBJ1-5; 7 nucleotides match TRBD1. Germline CDR1 reads LNHDA; CDR2 reads SQIVND (reference sequence). The V gene end was trimmed by 5 bases and the J gene end by 3 bases; junction bases not matched to a gene: 10. The CDR3 totals 16 residues. CDR3 protein: CASSVYRGGINQPQHF. Here the CDR3 DNA reads TGTGCCAGTAGTGTTTACAGGGGCGGGATCAATCAGCCCCAGCATTTT.

The V call is TRBV15, the J call TRBJ2-1, with D possibly TRBD1 on 5 matching bases. V lost 1 base to trimming and J lost 8 bases, with 15 bases between them. The CDR3 totals 15 residues. From germline, CDR1 is LNHNV and CDR2 YYDKDF (reference sequence). CDR3 residues: CATSRGQHGRYEQFF. The CDR3 coding sequence is TGTGCCACCAGCAGAGGACAGCACGGACGTTATGAGCAGTTCTTC.

The chain recombines TRBV5-1 with TRBJ1-2; no firm D call. Germline lookup yields CDR1 SGHRS and CDR2 YFSETQ. The CDR3 loop spans 14 amino acids. Trimming pared 0 bases from V and 0 bases from J, leaving 6 bases between. CDR3 DNA: TGCGCCAGCAGCTTGGACGGAGCTAACTATGGCTACACCTTC. It translates to CASSLDGANYGYTF. Looking up the rest from reference TRBV5-1 and TRBJ1-2 gives the full variable domain: KAGVTQTPRYLIKTRGQQVTLSCSPISGHRSVSWYQQTPGQGLQFLFEYFSETQRNKGNFPGRFSGRQFSNSRSEMNVSTLELGDSALYLCASSLDGANYGYTFGSGTRLTVV.

This clone was counted only a few times. The J gene is TRBJ1-3, the V gene TRBV7-8, with D unclear. Per the germline V gene, CDR1 is SGHVS and CDR2 is FQNEAQ. There are 17 residues in the CDR3. The ends were cut back, 4 bases at V and 0 bases at J, with 16 bases in the middle. The CDR3, as DNA: TGTGCCAGCAGCTCCAACCCAGGAATAAGCTCTGGAAACACCATATATTTT. The encoded protein is CASSSNPGISSGNTIYF.